The rows below give T cell receptor beta chains drawn from one sample of a study of PD-L1 blockade in urothelial cancer. Clones were read by immunoSEQ multiplex PCR, and TCRdb kept only the in-frame ones, dropping some. The sample shows 70,000 or so clones, roughly 89% of them seen only once. This sample comprised PBMCs, obtained around atezolizumab (anti-PD-L1) treatment. The receptors originated from a man between 60 and 70 years old with urothelial cancer. The conserved cysteine and the conserved F or W are not part of the CDR3 here. Each record gives: J gene, V gene, D gene, CDR3 protein. The D gene is left open where the match is weak.

J gene: TRBJ1-2
V gene: TRBV7-2
D gene: .
CDR3 protein: ASSLGRRGGNYGYT

J gene: TRBJ2-3
V gene: TRBV21-1
D gene: .
CDR3 protein: ASSNDGTGKADTQY

J gene: TRBJ2-3
V gene: TRBV10-1
D gene: .
CDR3 protein: ASSESMGAADTQY

J gene: TRBJ1-2
V gene: TRBV6-5
D gene: .
CDR3 protein: ASSYSDGRAGGYT

J gene: TRBJ1-3
V gene: TRBV18
D gene: TRBD1
CDR3 protein: ASSQGDRERSGNTIY

J gene: TRBJ1-1
V gene: TRBV5-1
D gene: .
CDR3 protein: ASSLGGVGEAF

J gene: TRBJ1-1
V gene: TRBV5-1
D gene: .
CDR3 protein: ASSLAAAQGEAF

J gene: TRBJ1-2
V gene: TRBV19
D gene: TRBD1
CDR3 protein: ASSVSGQGADGYT

J gene: TRBJ1-2
V gene: TRBV9
D gene: TRBD1
CDR3 protein: ASSVGELAGGLYGYT

J gene: TRBJ2-1
V gene: TRBV30
D gene: TRBD2
CDR3 protein: AWSGGERGSSYNEQF

J gene: TRBJ1-5
V gene: TRBV4-1
D gene: .
CDR3 protein: ASSQEVGGYSNQPQH

J gene: TRBJ2-7
V gene: TRBV18
D gene: .
CDR3 protein: ASSPPAVYEQY

J gene: TRBJ2-1
V gene: TRBV7-9
D gene: TRBD2
CDR3 protein: ASSGSIGLAGNYNEQF

J gene: TRBJ2-7
V gene: TRBV6-5
D gene: .
CDR3 protein: ASSYSFGRGGDEQY

J gene: TRBJ1-1
V gene: TRBV10-3
D gene: .
CDR3 protein: AISERGENTEAF

J gene: TRBJ2-2
V gene: TRBV4-1
D gene: TRBD1
CDR3 protein: ASSQEGGQGALIGELF

J gene: TRBJ2-1
V gene: TRBV5-1
D gene: TRBD2
CDR3 protein: ASSLTSGMYNEQF

J gene: TRBJ2-3
V gene: TRBV6-5
D gene: TRBD2
CDR3 protein: ASSGTSETDTQY

J gene: TRBJ2-5
V gene: TRBV6-5
D gene: TRBD2
CDR3 protein: ASSSGVETQY

J gene: TRBJ2-3
V gene: TRBV20-1
D gene: .
CDR3 protein: SAHLENTQY

J gene: TRBJ2-2
V gene: TRBV5-1
D gene: .
CDR3 protein: ASSLDRWTLDGELF

J gene: TRBJ1-1
V gene: TRBV4-3
D gene: .
CDR3 protein: ASSHLGADTEAF

J gene: TRBJ1-4
V gene: TRBV5-1
D gene: TRBD1
CDR3 protein: ASSPRTGGGATNEKLF

J gene: TRBJ1-1
V gene: TRBV9
D gene: .
CDR3 protein: ASSSPGRDTEAF

J gene: TRBJ2-1
V gene: TRBV4-1
D gene: TRBD2
CDR3 protein: ASGTGGPLDEQF

J gene: TRBJ1-2
V gene: TRBV7-9
D gene: .
CDR3 protein: ASNVIGGRNYGYT

J gene: TRBJ2-4
V gene: TRBV6-6
D gene: TRBD2
CDR3 protein: ASNLAGGPKNIQY

J gene: TRBJ1-3
V gene: TRBV6-1
D gene: TRBD1
CDR3 protein: ASSEQDRGIGNTIY

J gene: TRBJ1-2
V gene: TRBV5-1
D gene: .
CDR3 protein: ASSSDRGDGYT

J gene: TRBJ1-6
V gene: TRBV30
D gene: .
CDR3 protein: AWSASVPANSPLH

J gene: TRBJ2-7
V gene: TRBV18
D gene: .
CDR3 protein: ASSPQDGSVEQY

J gene: TRBJ2-1
V gene: TRBV11-2
D gene: .
CDR3 protein: ASSPAGTSYNEQF

J gene: TRBJ2-1
V gene: TRBV14
D gene: .
CDR3 protein: ASSHRASRSFSYNEQF

J gene: TRBJ2-7
V gene: TRBV30
D gene: TRBD1
CDR3 protein: AWSGQGYEQY

J gene: TRBJ2-3
V gene: TRBV7-9
D gene: TRBD2
CDR3 protein: ASSLAPTSGGAADTQY

J gene: TRBJ1-2
V gene: TRBV7-2
D gene: TRBD1
CDR3 protein: ASSPGQGRNYGYT

J gene: TRBJ2-5
V gene: TRBV5-1
D gene: TRBD1
CDR3 protein: ASSLGDSQETQY

J gene: TRBJ1-1
V gene: TRBV30
D gene: .
CDR3 protein: AWSPTGEAF

J gene: TRBJ2-1
V gene: TRBV5-1
D gene: TRBD2
CDR3 protein: ASSLKRRGGDNEQF

J gene: TRBJ2-3
V gene: TRBV13
D gene: .
CDR3 protein: ASSLYGSAVTQY

J gene: TRBJ1-2
V gene: TRBV5-5
D gene: .
CDR3 protein: ASSSGSAYGYT

J gene: TRBJ1-6
V gene: TRBV7-2
D gene: TRBD1
CDR3 protein: ASSLDQGANSPLH

J gene: TRBJ2-3
V gene: TRBV9
D gene: TRBD2
CDR3 protein: ASSVVDGGTSGRVTQY

J gene: TRBJ2-7
V gene: TRBV10-2
D gene: TRBD2
CDR3 protein: ASSPGLAESYEQY

J gene: TRBJ2-3
V gene: TRBV30
D gene: TRBD2
CDR3 protein: AWGEAGGLTDTQY

J gene: TRBJ2-3
V gene: TRBV2
D gene: .
CDR3 protein: ASSVDSTTLY

J gene: TRBJ2-5
V gene: TRBV5-6
D gene: TRBD1
CDR3 protein: ASSLAGQGAFRETQY

J gene: TRBJ1-4
V gene: TRBV28
D gene: .
CDR3 protein: ASGRGGQEKLF

J gene: TRBJ1-6
V gene: TRBV2
D gene: .
CDR3 protein: ASSVQPLGAVYNSPLH

J gene: TRBJ2-2
V gene: TRBV5-4
D gene: TRBD1
CDR3 protein: ASSLGGGAFTGELF